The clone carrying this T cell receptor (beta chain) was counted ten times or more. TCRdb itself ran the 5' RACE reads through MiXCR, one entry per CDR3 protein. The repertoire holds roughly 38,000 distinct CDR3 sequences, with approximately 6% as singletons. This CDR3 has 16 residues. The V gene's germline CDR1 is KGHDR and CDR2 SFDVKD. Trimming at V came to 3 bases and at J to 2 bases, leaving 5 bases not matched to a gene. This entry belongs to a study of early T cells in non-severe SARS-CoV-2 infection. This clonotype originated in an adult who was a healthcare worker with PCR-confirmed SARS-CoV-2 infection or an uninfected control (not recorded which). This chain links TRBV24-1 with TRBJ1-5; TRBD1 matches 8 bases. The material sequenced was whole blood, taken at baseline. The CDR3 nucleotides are TGTGCCACCAGTGATCCAGCACAGGGGGGCAATCAGCCCCAGCATTTT. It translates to CATSDPAQGGNQPQHF.